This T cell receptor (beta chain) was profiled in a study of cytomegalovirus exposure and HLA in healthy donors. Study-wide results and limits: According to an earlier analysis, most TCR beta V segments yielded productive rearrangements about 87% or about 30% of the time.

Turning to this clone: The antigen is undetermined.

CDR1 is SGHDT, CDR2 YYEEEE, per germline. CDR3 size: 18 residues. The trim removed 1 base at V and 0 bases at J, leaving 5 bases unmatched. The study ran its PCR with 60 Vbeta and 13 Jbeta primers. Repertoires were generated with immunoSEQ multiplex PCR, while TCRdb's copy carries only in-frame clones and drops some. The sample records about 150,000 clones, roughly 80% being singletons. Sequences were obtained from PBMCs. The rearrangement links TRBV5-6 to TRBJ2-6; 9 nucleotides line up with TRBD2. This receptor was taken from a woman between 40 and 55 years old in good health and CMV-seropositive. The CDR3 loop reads CASSLTLAGTSGANVLTF. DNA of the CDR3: TGTGCCAGCAGCTTGACGCTAGCGGGGACCTCTGGGGCCAACGTCCTGACTTTC.